Below are 22 T cell receptor beta chains sequenced from a single sample in a study of cytotoxic CD8 clonotypes in ibrutinib-treated CLL. Sequenced by immunoSEQ multiplex PCR; TCRdb stores in-frame clones only, minus some. The sample comprises 150,000 to 250,000 clones, 72% of which are singletons, and about an eighth rests with the top ten. This specimen consisted of PBMCs, obtained after 24 months of ibrutinib treatment. The receptors were sampled from a human donor with chronic lymphocytic leukemia.

V is TRBV9 and J is TRBJ2-7; a weak D match, TRBD2 (5 bases). The ends were cut back, 5 bases at V and 0 bases at J, with 15 bases in the middle. This CDR3 is 15 amino acids long. The V gene's germline CDR1 is SGDLS and CDR2 YYNGEE. DNA for the CDR3: TGTGCCAGCAGAGAAATAGCGCGGGTCTCCTACGAGCAGTACTTC. Residues: CASREIARVSYEQYF.

The V gene is TRBV27, the J gene TRBJ2-3, with a possible D match to TRBD2 (5 bases). The CDR3 is 15 amino acids. The germline CDR1 and CDR2 sequences are MNHEY and SMNVEV (reference sequence). V lost 4 bases and J lost 6, with 17 bases in between. The CDR3, as DNA: TGTGCCAGCAGTTACGCTGGCGGTCGCGGGGATACGCAGTATTTT. Translated: CASSYAGGRGDTQYF.

V is TRBV4-3 and J is TRBJ2-1; tentatively, D is TRBD2 (5 bases). Germline values: CDR1 LGHNA, CDR2 YSLEER. The CDR3 runs to 15 residues. V was trimmed by 1 base and J by 5 bases, leaving 12 bases between them. CDR3 DNA: TGCGCCAGCAGCCAAGTCCATCCGGGAAACAATGAGCAGTTCTTC. The encoded protein is CASSQVHPGNNEQFF.

The chain couples TRBV4-3 to TRBJ2-3, with 10 bases matching TRBD2. After removal of 0 bases from V and 3 bases from J, the junction contained 3 bases not matched to a gene. Germline CDR1 LGHNA, CDR2 YSLEER. The CDR3 runs 16 residues. The CDR3 loop is CASSQEPSGRTDTQYF. The CDR3, as DNA: TGCGCCAGCAGCCAAGAGCCTAGCGGGAGAACAGATACGCAGTATTTT.

The V gene is TRBV6-6, the J gene TRBJ2-7; 7 bases map to TRBD2. CDR1 MNHNY and CDR2 SVGAGI come from the germline V gene (reference sequence). V dropped 8 bases and J dropped 5; count of bases not matched to a gene: 6. This CDR3 region has 12 residues. CDR3 DNA: TGTGCCAGCGGGCTCGGGGGGAACGAGCAGTACTTC. This codes for CASGLGGNEQYF.

This clone was seen a few times. The rearrangement uses TRBV7-2 and TRBJ1-3; no definite D call. The germline V and J ends were trimmed by 4 bases and 0 bases, with 10 bases remaining between them. Germline CDR1 reads SGHTA; CDR2 reads FQGNSA. This CDR3 contains 15 residues. The chain's CDR3 is CASSSQTYSGNTIYF. The CDR3 DNA is TGTGCCAGCAGCTCGCAGACGTACTCTGGAAACACCATATATTTT.

The chain carries TRBV6-5 and TRBJ2-7; D is undetermined. The germline V gene has CDR1 MNHEY and CDR2 SVGAGI. The CDR3 runs to 14 residues. Trimming cost V 2 bases and J 4 bases, with 12 bases left between them. CDR3: CASSYGRARYEQYF. The CDR3 DNA follows: TGTGCCAGCAGTTACGGTCGGGCCCGGTACGAGCAGTACTTC.

Here the CDR3 reads CASSPGLASTYEQYF. The CDR3 DNA reads as TGTGCCAGCAGCCCCGGACTAGCTTCCACCTACGAGCAGTACTTC. This chain links TRBV6-5 with TRBJ2-7; 8 bases map to TRBD2. The length of the CDR3 is 15 residues. Trimming at V came to 6 bases and at J to 2 bases, leaving 9 bases not matched to a gene. The germline CDR1 and CDR2 sequences are MNHEY and SVGAGI.

The rearrangement uses TRBV12-1 and TRBJ2-7; TRBD1, the D gene given by the table, was not confirmed from the DNA. TRBV12-1 corresponds to a pseudogene. This CDR3 has 13 residues. CDR3 protein: CASSSGTNYEQYF. The CDR3 bases are TGTGCCAGCAGCTCCGGGACAAACTACGAGCAGTACTTC.

The table lists this clone with a few counts. The gene calls are TRBV5-4 and TRBJ1-2, with D perhaps matching TRBD1 (5 bases). The CDR3 totals 15 residues. V lost 0 bases and J lost 0, with 9 bases in between. The germline V gene has CDR1 SGHNT and CDR2 YYREEE (reference sequence). CDR3 sequence: CASSLAGRANYGYTF. Here the CDR3 DNA reads TGTGCCAGCAGCTTGGCAGGGAGAGCTAACTATGGCTACACCTTC.

V usage is TRBV5-1 and J usage is TRBJ2-1, with TRBD1 matching over 7 bases. J lost 3 bases, V lost 4 bases, and 7 bases had no gene match. This CDR3 is built from 15 residues. Germline CDR1 is SGHRS and CDR2 is YFSETQ. DNA of the CDR3: TGCGCCAGCAGCGTCGACAGGGCAGGCTACAATGAGCAGTTCTTC. Amino acid sequence: CASSVDRAGYNEQFF.

This chain joins TRBV4-2 and TRBJ2-7; 8 nucleotides align to TRBD1. The CDR3 is made up of 16 amino acids. The V and J ends lost 1 base and 6 bases, in that order; junction bases with no gene match: 11. From germline, CDR1 is LGHNA and CDR2 YNFKEQ. The CDR3 DNA reads as TGTGCCAGCAGCCAAGGAAGTGACAGGGGAATCGTCGAGCAGTACTTC. Translating gives CASSQGSDRGIVEQYF.

This chain connects TRBV5-1 to TRBJ2-1; 9 bases align to TRBD2. This CDR3 spans 14 amino acids. Germline-derived CDR1 and CDR2 are SGHRS and YFSETQ. With V trimmed by 4 bases and J by 7 bases, 6 bases remained unmatched. The CDR3 loop is CASSLISGSNEQFF. For the CDR3, the DNA is TGCGCCAGCAGCCTTATTAGCGGGAGTAATGAGCAGTTCTTC.

The genes are TRBV19 and TRBJ2-7; no clear D gene. V was clipped by 0 bases and J by 1 base, with 10 bases between them. There are 15 residues in the CDR3. Germline V gene data show CDR1 as LNHDA and CDR2 as SQIVND (reference sequence). For the CDR3, the DNA is TGTGCCAGTAGTATAGATCTAGGTAGATCCTACGAGCAGTACTTC. It encodes CASSIDLGRSYEQYF. The full variable domain, rest sourced from reference TRBV19 and TRBJ2-7, is DGGITQSPKYLFRKEGQNVTLSCEQNLNHDAMYWYRQDPGQGLRLIYYSQIVNDFQKGDIAEGYSVSREKKESFPLTVTSAQKNPTAFYLCASSIDLGRSYEQYFGPGTRLTVT.

This rearrangement joins TRBV18 to TRBJ2-7; 9 positions agree with TRBD2. Germline CDR1 KGHSH, CDR2 LQKENI. V lost 2 bases to trimming and J lost 4 bases; unmatched junction nucleotides: 12. The CDR3 runs to 17 residues. The CDR3 here is CASSPNVPTSGTYEQYF. CDR3 DNA sequence: TGTGCCAGCTCACCAAATGTCCCGACTAGCGGTACGTACGAGCAGTACTTC.

This clone came up a few times. The rearrangement joins TRBV6-6 to TRBJ2-2, with 10 positions matching TRBD2. From germline, CDR1 is MNHNY and CDR2 SVGAGI (reference sequence). After removal of 2 bases from V and 3 bases from J, the junction contained 3 bases not matched to a gene. The CDR3 length is 16 residues. The CDR3 DNA reads TGTGCCAGCAGTTACGCCGGGACTAGCGACACCGGGGAGCTGTTTTTT. Protein: CASSYAGTSDTGELFF.

CDR3 sequence (DNA): TGTGCCAGCAGCTCCGGGGGTCGAGAGCGACCCAGCTACGAGCAGTACTTC. This encodes CASSSGGRERPSYEQYF. The V and J genes are TRBV11-1 and TRBJ2-7, with a weak D call TRBD2 (6 bases). V was cut by 4 bases and J by 3 bases, with 22 bases left in between. The CDR3 is 17 amino acids. CDR1 is SGHAT, CDR2 FQDESV, per germline (reference sequence). Full variable domain (remainder filled in from reference TRBV11-1 and TRBJ2-7): EAEVAQSPRYKITEKSQAVAFWCDPISGHATLYWYRQILGQGPELLVQFQDESVVDDSQLPKDRFSAERLKGVDSTLKIQPAELGDSAMYLCASSSGGRERPSYEQYFGPGTRLTVT.

This clone was recorded a few times. V and J are TRBV27 and TRBJ2-7; 7 bases agree with TRBD1. In germline, CDR1 is MNHEY, CDR2 SMNVEV (reference sequence). The CDR3 length is 13 residues. V lost 3 bases, J lost 2 bases, and 1 base stayed unmatched. DNA of the CDR3: TGTGCCAGCAGTTTGCAGGGGGCCTACGAGCAGTACTTC. As protein: CASSLQGAYEQYF.

The gene calls are TRBV5-4 and TRBJ2-7, with 7 positions matching TRBD2. J was trimmed by 0 bases and V by 0 bases; bases with no gene match: 12. Looked up from germline, CDR1 is SGHNT and CDR2 is YYREEE (reference sequence). This CDR3 spans 18 amino acids. The CDR3 nucleotides read TGTGCCAGCAGCTTGGGGGAGGGAGCGGCCTCGGACTCCTACGAGCAGTACTTC. Its protein product is CASSLGEGAASDSYEQYF.

The chain combines TRBV7-9 with TRBJ2-7; no definite D call. CDR3 length: 15 residues. CDR1 and CDR2 from the germline V gene are SEHNR and FQNEAQ (reference sequence). V shed 5 bases and J shed 6 bases, with 20 bases lying between them. The CDR3 coding sequence is TGTGCCAGCAGCCCCCGCAAGTCCCCAGGATCCGAGCAGTACTTC. Its translation is CASSPRKSPGSEQYF.

The chain recombines TRBV7-6 with TRBJ2-7; 11 bases line up with TRBD2. CDR3 length: 15 amino acids. Germline CDR1 reads SGHVS; CDR2 reads FNYEAQ. Trimming removed 1 base from V and 4 bases from J; junction bases left unmatched: 3. The CDR3 reads CASSLEPSGRYEQYF. The CDR3 bases are TGTGCCAGCAGCTTAGAGCCTAGCGGGAGGTACGAGCAGTACTTC.

The V gene is TRBV7-2, the J gene TRBJ2-6, with D tentatively TRBD1 (5 bases). The CDR3 spans 17 residues. Trimming cost V 0 bases and J 1 base, with 10 bases left between them. The V gene's germline CDR1 is SGHTA and CDR2 FQGNSA. The CDR3: CASSLAGRASGANVLTF. The CDR3, as DNA: TGTGCCAGCAGCTTAGCGGGCAGGGCGTCTGGGGCCAACGTCCTGACTTTC.